This T cell receptor (beta chain) was sequenced in a study of early T cells in non-severe SARS-CoV-2 infection. In the study overall: Sequencing used unsorted whole-blood bulk RNA, so chains lack pairing.

Unique molecular identifiers tagged individual cDNA molecules. TCRdb independently ran MiXCR on the 5' RACE reads; one entry per CDR3 protein. Altogether approximately 100,000 distinct CDR3 sequences are present, roughly 17% being singletons, with the ten largest covering 1.3%. V lost 5 bases and J lost 5; bases outside the gene matches: 7. The CDR3 covers 14 residues. In germline, CDR1 is MDHEN, CDR2 SYDVKM. This clonotype was picked up a small number of times. Its cognate antigen is unknown. Findings of the study overall: Missing private and CD4 specificities, VDJdb matching favored anti-spike CD8 responses.

V usage is TRBV28 and J usage is TRBJ2-5, with TRBD1 matching 8 bases. The clonotype was recovered from an adult who was a healthcare worker with PCR-confirmed SARS-CoV-2 infection or an uninfected control (not recorded which). Sequencing was performed on whole blood. In DNA form, the CDR3 reads TGTGCCAGCAGTGCCCCAGGGGGCAGGGAGACCCAGTACTTC. Amino acids: CASSAPGGRETQYF. Based on the CDR3 plus reference TRBV28 and TRBJ2-5, the full variable domain is DVKVTQSSRYLVKRTGEKVFLECVQDMDHENMFWYRQDPGLGLRLIYFSYDVKMKEKGDIPEGYSVSREKKERFSLILESASTNQTSMYLCASSAPGGRETQYFGPGTRLLVL.